Presented here are 8 T cell receptor beta chains from one specimen sequenced in a study of cytomegalovirus exposure and HLA in healthy donors. With 60 Vbeta and 13 Jbeta primers, the PCR was carried out. Using immunoSEQ multiplex PCR, the repertoire was profiled, and TCRdb retains in-frame clones only, with some absent. The sample records around 150,000 clones, around 80% being singletons. The material sequenced was PBMCs. The receptors originated from a man between 40 and 49 years old in good health and CMV-seronegative.

This clone appeared once. The chain uses TRBV19 and TRBJ1-3, with unresolved D. The CDR3 is 15 amino acids. The V and J ends lost 3 bases and 0 bases respectively, with 9 bases between them. CDR1 is LNHDA, CDR2 SQIVND, per germline (reference sequence). CDR3 sequence (DNA): TGTGCCAGTAGTATTCCGGTGAGCTCTGGAAACACCATATATTTT. It is translated as CASSIPVSSGNTIYF.

The V gene is TRBV9, the J gene TRBJ1-3, with 7 bases that match TRBD1. CDR1 is SGDLS, CDR2 YYNGEE, per germline. The CDR3 sequence is 14 residues long. The V segment lost 2 bases and the J segment 4 bases; nucleotides outside the gene matches: 3. The CDR3 sequence is CASSVLGQGNTIYF. The CDR3 region has the DNA TGTGCCAGCAGCGTGCTGGGACAGGGAAACACCATATATTTT.

J is TRBJ2-7 and V is TRBV13, with D possibly matching TRBD2 (5 bases). Trimming took off 3 bases at V and 3 bases at J, with 9 bases between the two ends. Germline-derived CDR1 and CDR2 are PRHDT and FYEKMQ (reference sequence). CDR3 length equals 13 residues. The CDR3 coding sequence is TGTGCCAGCAGCTTTGGACGGGGCTACGAGCAGTACTTC. As protein: CASSFGRGYEQYF.

This clone was seen only once. V usage is TRBV13 and J usage is TRBJ2-3; tentative D call: TRBD1 (5 bases). Trimming stripped 5 bases from V and 0 bases from J, with 24 bases between. CDR3 length: 19 amino acids. CDR1 and CDR2 (germline): PRHDT, FYEKMQ (reference sequence). CDR3 sequence reads: CASSRATVLSPSSTDTQYF. CDR3 bases: TGTGCCAGCAGCCGCGCGACAGTACTATCCCCTTCTAGCACAGATACGCAGTATTTT. Full variable domain (missing parts from reference TRBV13 and TRBJ2-3): AAGVIQSPRHLIKEKRETATLKCYPIPRHDTVYWYQQGPGQDPQFLISFYEKMQSDKGSIPDRFSAQQFSDYHSELNMSSLELGDSALYFCASSRATVLSPSSTDTQYFGPGTRLTVL.

This chain connects TRBV4-2 to TRBJ2-7; 8 bases align to TRBD1. The CDR3 is made up of 14 amino acids. The trim removed 1 base at V and 4 bases at J, leaving 3 bases unmatched. CDR1 and CDR2 from the germline V gene are LGHNA and YNFKEQ. The CDR3 region is CASSQGTGMYEQYF. DNA for the CDR3: TGTGCCAGCAGCCAAGGGACAGGGATGTACGAGCAGTACTTC.

The rearrangement uses TRBV7-9 and TRBJ2-7, with 10 bases lining up with TRBD2. The CDR3 spans 16 residues. Germline CDR1 is SEHNR and CDR2 is FQNEAQ (reference sequence). V was pared by 5 bases and J by 3 bases, with 10 bases of the junction left unmatched. In nucleotides, the CDR3 is TGTGCCAGCAGCCTTTTCAGCGGGAGGGCCGACTACGAGCAGTACTTC. Its protein is CASSLFSGRADYEQYF.

This rearrangement joins TRBV9 to TRBJ2-7, with D possibly being TRBD1 (6 bases). Trimming pared 4 bases from V and 5 bases from J, leaving 16 bases between. Germline V lookup: CDR1 SGDLS, CDR2 YYNGEE. CDR3 length equals 14 residues. This CDR3 is CASSPHRVSHEQYF. CDR3 sequence (DNA): TGTGCCAGCAGCCCACACAGGGTTAGCCACGAGCAGTACTTC.

The rearrangement joins TRBV6-1 to TRBJ2-7; 9 nucleotides line up with TRBD1. The CDR3 contains 14 residues. Per germline, CDR1 MNHNS and CDR2 SASEGT. The junction had 8 bases not matched to a gene; V was cut back by 8 bases and J by 3 bases. The CDR3 region is CASGAGTGIYEQYF. For the CDR3, the DNA is TGTGCCAGCGGAGCCGGGACAGGGATCTACGAGCAGTACTTC.